This T cell receptor beta chain was sequenced for a study of Ad26.COV2.S vaccination and SARS-CoV-2 variants. Study-level background: Within the COV1001 Ad26.COV2.S trial arm, the donor was enrolled. Ad26.COV2.S was injected intramuscularly once or twice, 56 days apart. General observations from the study: Spike-specific TCR breadth was greater after Ad26.COV2.S than placebo.

Deletions cut 2 bases from V and 4 bases from J, with 9 bases between. This CDR3 comprises 14 residues. Germline values: CDR1 SEHNR, CDR2 FQNEAQ (reference sequence). Clones were read by immunoSEQ multiplex PCR, and TCRdb kept only the in-frame ones, dropping some. The sample lists some 250,000 clones, approximately 87% occurring once. Indicated treatment: around 19 received Ad26.COV2.S at low or high dose, single or two shots; about 5 received placebo; per-sample allocation not given. Samples analyzed were those drawn on day 63 after the first vaccine or placebo injection. Adults aged 18-55 years in Boston included the donor. About this clone itself: Its antigen is undetermined.

This TCR was recovered from a person aged 18-60 years who received the Ad26.COV2.S COVID-19 vaccine or a placebo. The J gene is TRBJ2-1, the V gene TRBV7-9; TRBD2 is a possible D gene (6 bases). The source was peripheral blood, collected in a trial of Ad26.COV2.S vaccine versus placebo. The CDR3 DNA reads as TGTGCCAGCAGCTTAAGGGACTCTTACAATGAGCAGTTCTTC. Translated: CASSLRDSYNEQFF. Full variable domain (remainder filled in from reference TRBV7-9 and TRBJ2-1): DTGVSQNPRHKITKRGQNVTFRCDPISEHNRLYWYRQTLGQGPEFLTYFQNEAQLEKSRLLSDRFSAERPKGSFSTLEIQRTEQGDSAMYLCASSLRDSYNEQFFGPGTRLTVL.